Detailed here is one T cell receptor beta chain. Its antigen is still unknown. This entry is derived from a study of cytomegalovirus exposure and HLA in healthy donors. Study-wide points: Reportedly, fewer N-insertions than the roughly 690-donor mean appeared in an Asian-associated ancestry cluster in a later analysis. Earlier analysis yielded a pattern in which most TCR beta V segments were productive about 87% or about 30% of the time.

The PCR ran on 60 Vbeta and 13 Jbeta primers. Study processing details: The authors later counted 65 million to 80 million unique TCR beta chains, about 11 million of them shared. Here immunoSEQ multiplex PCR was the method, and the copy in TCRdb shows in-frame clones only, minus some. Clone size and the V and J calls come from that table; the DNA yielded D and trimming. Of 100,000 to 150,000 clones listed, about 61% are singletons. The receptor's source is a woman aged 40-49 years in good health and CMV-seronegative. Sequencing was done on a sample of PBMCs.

The CDR3: CASGRQGRDQPQHF. The CDR3 DNA is TGTGCCAGCGGAAGACAGGGCCGGGATCAGCCCCAGCATTTT. The chain carries TRBV6-6 and TRBJ1-5, with 7 bases that match TRBD1. Germline V gives CDR1 MNHNY, CDR2 SVGAGI (reference sequence). The CDR3 runs to 14 residues. Germline trimming cut 8 bases from V and 5 bases from J; bases unmatched to any gene: 9.